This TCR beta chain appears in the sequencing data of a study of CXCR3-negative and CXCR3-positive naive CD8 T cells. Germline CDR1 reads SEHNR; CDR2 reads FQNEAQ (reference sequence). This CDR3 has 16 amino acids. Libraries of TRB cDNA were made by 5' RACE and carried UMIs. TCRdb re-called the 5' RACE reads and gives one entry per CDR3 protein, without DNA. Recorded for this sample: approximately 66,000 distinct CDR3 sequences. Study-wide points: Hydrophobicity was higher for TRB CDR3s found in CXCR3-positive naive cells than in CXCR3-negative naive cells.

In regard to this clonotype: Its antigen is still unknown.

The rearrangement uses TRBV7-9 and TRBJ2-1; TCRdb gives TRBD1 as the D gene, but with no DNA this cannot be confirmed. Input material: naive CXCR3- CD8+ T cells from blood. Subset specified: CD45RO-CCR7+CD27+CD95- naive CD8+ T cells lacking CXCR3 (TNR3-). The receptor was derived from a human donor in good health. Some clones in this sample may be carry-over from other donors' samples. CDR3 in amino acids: CASSSYSGTGTNEQFF.